The entry below gives a single T cell receptor beta chain sequence along with its context. The entry originates in a study of blood T cell repertoires in COVID-19. Clones were read by immunoSEQ multiplex PCR, and TCRdb kept only the in-frame ones, dropping some. The sample has under 300,000 clones, over 80% seen once. V lost 5 bases, J lost 15 bases, and 18 bases lay in between. From germline, CDR1 is SGHNT and CDR2 YENEEA. The CDR3 contains 12 residues. The sequence was collected from a man in his fifties or sixties who had recovered from COVID-19. The genes are TRBV11-3 and TRBJ2-3; possible D gene TRBD2, 6 bases. Sequencing used peripheral blood. In nucleotides, the CDR3 is TGTGCCAGCAGCGCGTCCGGGACTCTACGTTATTTT. It specifies CASSASGTLRYF.